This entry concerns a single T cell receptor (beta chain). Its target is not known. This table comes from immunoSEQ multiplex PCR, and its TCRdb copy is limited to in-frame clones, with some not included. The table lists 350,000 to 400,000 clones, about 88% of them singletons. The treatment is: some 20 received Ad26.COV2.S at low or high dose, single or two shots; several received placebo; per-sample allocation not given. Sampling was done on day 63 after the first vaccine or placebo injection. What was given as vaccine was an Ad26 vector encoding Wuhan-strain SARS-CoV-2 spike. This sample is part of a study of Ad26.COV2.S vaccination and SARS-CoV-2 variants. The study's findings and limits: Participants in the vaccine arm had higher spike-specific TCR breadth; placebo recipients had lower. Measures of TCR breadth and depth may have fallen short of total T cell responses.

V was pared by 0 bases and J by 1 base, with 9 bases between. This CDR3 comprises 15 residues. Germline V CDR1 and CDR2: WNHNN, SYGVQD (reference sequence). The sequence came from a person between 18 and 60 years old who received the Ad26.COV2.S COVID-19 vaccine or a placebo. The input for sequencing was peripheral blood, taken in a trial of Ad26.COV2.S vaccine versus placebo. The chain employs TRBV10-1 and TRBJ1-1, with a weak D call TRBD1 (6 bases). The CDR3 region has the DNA TGCGCCAGCAGTGAGTCTGGACAGCCGAACACTGAAGCTTTCTTT. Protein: CASSESGQPNTEAFF.